This T cell receptor (beta chain) was captured by sequencing in a study of regulatory T cells. Study findings and constraints: Patient CD8+ T cells trended toward lower Shannon entropy than controls. In patients, unique TRB V-J pairs were restricted and V/J usage skewed, especially in Tregs.

CDR1 MNHNS and CDR2 SASEGT come from the germline V gene. Deletions cut 8 bases from V and 5 bases from J, with 16 bases between. The CDR3 sequence is 13 residues long. Amplification used 52 TRBV primers and 13 TRBJ primers. Generated by immunoSEQ multiplex PCR, the TCRdb table keeps only in-frame clones and is missing some. The sample has 21,000 or so clones, roughly 93% seen once; the top ten hold around 3.3%. This clone appeared a few times. Antigen unknown. All CD3G-deficient patients showed autoimmunity, more severe in two. The origin of this receptor is a child aged 2-15 years with CD3G deficiency. Sample: CD8+ T cells sorted from blood. The chain carries TRBV6-1 and TRBJ2-7; D may match TRBD1 or TRBD2 (5 bases each). The CDR3 here is CASSLNGGDEQYF. The CDR3 DNA is TGTGCCAGCTCTCTTAATGGGGGTGACGAGCAGTACTTC.